Each of the 27 T cell receptor beta chains below was sequenced from the same sample in a study of shared clonotypes between healthy human individuals. Clones were sequenced by immunoSEQ multiplex PCR, and TCRdb holds only the in-frame ones, with some missing. Among roughly 1,600,000 clones listed, roughly 98.5% were seen once. Sequencing input: naive CD4+ T cells sorted from blood. The subset was: CD45RA+ positively selected. Every receptor here comes from a man aged 25-40 years in good health.

This sequence joins TRBV19 and TRBJ2-7; no definite D call. The germline V gene encodes CDR1 LNHDA and CDR2 SQIVND (reference sequence). With 5 bases removed from V and 5 bases from J, the gap between germline ends came to 10 bases. The CDR3 spans 12 residues. The CDR3 spells CASSEVHNEQYF. CDR3 bases: TGTGCCAGTAGTGAGGTCCATAACGAGCAGTACTTC.

On this clone itself: Other nucleotide sequences from this sample produce the same CDR3. The rearrangement uses TRBV28 and TRBJ2-6; D gene ambiguous. Trimming shortened V by 6 bases and J by 2 bases, and 5 bases separated the two germline ends. Germline V gives CDR1 MDHEN, CDR2 SYDVKM. The CDR3 length is 13 residues. The CDR3 is CASRLAGANVLTF. The CDR3 coding sequence is TGTGCCAGCAGGTTGGCTGGGGCCAACGTCCTGACTTTC. The variable domain in full, completed from reference TRBV28 and TRBJ2-6, reads DVKVTQSSRYLVKRTGEKVFLECVQDMDHENMFWYRQDPGLGLRLIYFSYDVKMKEKGDIPEGYSVSREKKERFSLILESASTNQTSMYLCASRLAGANVLTFGAGSRLTVL.

The chain couples TRBV7-9 to TRBJ2-1, with D perhaps TRBD2 (5 bases). The CDR3 length is 16 residues. The germline V gene has CDR1 SEHNR and CDR2 FQNEAQ (reference sequence). Trimming shortened V by 2 bases and J by 0 bases, and 11 bases separated the two germline ends. The CDR3 nucleotides are TGTGCCAGCAGCTTATCCCTCCGGGACTCCTACAATGAGCAGTTCTTC. Translating gives CASSLSLRDSYNEQFF. Drawing the rest from reference TRBV7-9 and TRBJ2-1, the complete variable domain is DTGVSQNPRHKITKRGQNVTFRCDPISEHNRLYWYRQTLGQGPEFLTYFQNEAQLEKSRLLSDRFSAERPKGSFSTLEIQRTEQGDSAMYLCASSLSLRDSYNEQFFGPGTRLTVL.

The chain has TRBV29-1 and TRBJ1-5; 7 bases align to TRBD1. V lost 4 bases and J lost 3; bases outside the gene matches: 6. Germline V lookup: CDR1 SQVTM, CDR2 ANQGSEA. This CDR3 comprises 14 residues. CDR3 nucleotides: TGCAGCGTTGTAGACAGGGACTTCAATCAGCCCCAGCATTTT. Protein: CSVVDRDFNQPQHF. Drawing the rest from reference TRBV29-1 and TRBJ1-5, the complete variable domain is SAVISQKPSRDICQRGTSLTIQCQVDSQVTMMFWYRQQPGQSLTLIATANQGSEATYESGFVIDKFPISRPNLTFSTLTVSNMSPEDSSIYLCSVVDRDFNQPQHFGDGTRLSIL.

The chain uses TRBV2 and TRBJ1-2; D gene uncertain. V gave up 2 bases and J gave up 1 base, with 11 bases separating them. CDR1 and CDR2 from the germline V gene are SNHLY and FYNNEI. CDR3 length: 15 amino acids. CDR3 in DNA: TGTGCCAGCAGTGAATGGGGTCGGGATAACTATGGCTACACCTTC. Translation gives CASSEWGRDNYGYTF.

The V call is TRBV2, the J call TRBJ1-1; D is possibly TRBD1 (5 bases). V gave up 4 bases and J gave up 3 bases, with 12 bases separating them. The CDR3 is 14 residues long. The germline V gene has CDR1 SNHLY and CDR2 FYNNEI. CDR3 DNA sequence: TGTGCCAGCAGTGCTCAGGGATACGACACTGAAGCTTTCTTT. This encodes CASSAQGYDTEAFF. Combining the CDR3 with reference TRBV2 and TRBJ1-1 gives the whole variable domain EPEVTQTPSHQVTQMGQEVILRCVPISNHLYFYWYRQILGQKVEFLVSFYNNEISEKSEIFDDQFSVERPDGSNFTLKIRSTKLEDSAMYFCASSAQGYDTEAFFGQGTRLTVV.

The chain is built from TRBV21-1 and TRBJ2-3; no DNA check was done on the table's D call, TRBD1. TRBV21-1 is designated a pseudogene. The CDR3 loop spans 13 amino acids. The CDR3 coding sequence is TGTGCCAGCGTCAGGGTTTACACAGATACGCAGTATTTT. Protein sequence: CASVRVYTDTQYF.

This chain links TRBV7-3 with TRBJ2-1, with 11 bases lining up with TRBD2. V lost 5 bases, J lost 5 bases, and 8 bases stayed unmatched. There are 16 residues in the CDR3. Germline V gives CDR1 SGHTA, CDR2 FQGTGA. The chain's CDR3 is CASSHTSGSPHNEQFF. In DNA, the CDR3 is TGTGCCAGCAGCCACACTAGCGGGAGTCCCCACAATGAGCAGTTCTTC.

The rearrangement joins TRBV5-6 to TRBJ2-7, with D tentatively TRBD1 or TRBD2 (6 bases each). The germline V and J ends were trimmed by 4 bases and 5 bases, with 19 bases remaining between them. Germline CDR1 is SGHDT and CDR2 is YYEEEE. The CDR3 sequence is 15 residues long. The CDR3 region has the DNA TGTGCCAGCAGCGCCCTCGGGGGCAGGGGTCACGAGCAGTACTTC. This sequence encodes CASSALGGRGHEQYF.

This clone was seen a single time. The chain couples TRBV28 to TRBJ1-4; TRBD1 matches at 10 bases. J was trimmed by 8 bases and V by 5 bases; bases with no gene match: 5. The CDR3 length is 14 residues. In germline, CDR1 is MDHEN, CDR2 SYDVKM. The CDR3 sequence: CASSDRGRQEKLFF. DNA for the CDR3: TGTGCCAGCAGTGACAGGGGGCGCCAGGAAAAACTGTTTTTT.

The chain employs TRBV27 and TRBJ2-2, with 10 nucleotides matching TRBD2. CDR3 size: 18 residues. The germline gives CDR1 MNHEY, CDR2 SMNVEV (reference sequence). With 5 bases clipped from V and 4 bases from J, the junction kept 13 bases outside the gene matches. As DNA, the CDR3 is TGTGCCAGCAGTCCAAGGGCTAGCGGGAGACTCGGCACCGGGGAGCTGTTTTTT. It codes for CASSPRASGRLGTGELFF.

The chain is built from TRBV21-1 and TRBJ2-1; the D call in the table, TRBD1, was not verified against the DNA. TRBV21-1 is assigned pseudogene status. The CDR3 consists of 17 residues. The CDR3 region is CASSKQGWDRRYNEQFF. The CDR3 nucleotides read TGTGCCAGCAGCAAACAGGGGTGGGACAGGCGATACAATGAGCAGTTCTTC.

The rearrangement links TRBV7-2 to TRBJ1-2, with D tentatively TRBD1 (5 bases). This CDR3 has 14 residues. Trimming took 5 bases from V and 4 from J, leaving 14 bases between them. The germline V gene has CDR1 SGHTA and CDR2 FQGNSA. The CDR3 region is CASSKGDSLYGYTF. The CDR3 region has the DNA TGTGCCAGCAGCAAAGGGGACTCCCTCTATGGCTACACCTTC.

This chain connects TRBV7-8 to TRBJ2-7, with no clear D. Trimming left V 4 bases short and J 3 bases short, with 13 bases between. This CDR3 comprises 14 residues. CDR1 SGHVS and CDR2 FQNEAQ come from the germline V gene. The CDR3 DNA reads TGTGCCAGCAGCTCATCAGAGGTCTACTACGAGCAGTACTTC. Its protein product is CASSSSEVYYEQYF.

The CDR3 DNA is TGTGCCAGCAGTACCGGGACAGGCCTAGAAAAACTGTTTTTT. Its translation: CASSTGTGLEKLFF. The gene calls are TRBV5-5 and TRBJ1-4; 8 bases agree with TRBD1. V shed 5 bases and J 8 bases; nucleotides not matched to a gene: 8. Germline V gene data show CDR1 as SGHKS and CDR2 as YYEKEE (reference sequence). The CDR3 loop spans 14 amino acids.

The chain is built from TRBV28 and TRBJ2-5; D ambiguous. The CDR3 is made up of 16 amino acids. V was cut by 4 bases and J by 4 bases, with 19 bases left in between. Germline CDR1 is MDHEN and CDR2 is SYDVKM. DNA for the CDR3: TGTGCCAGCAGTTCTCGAGCCCGGCTTCTAGGAGAGACCCAGTACTTC. It translates to CASSSRARLLGETQYF.

The rearrangement uses TRBV5-1 and TRBJ2-7; tentative D call: TRBD2 (5 bases). The CDR3 sequence is 16 residues long. The germline CDR1 and CDR2 sequences are SGHRS and YFSETQ. V gave up 0 bases and J gave up 1 base, with 14 bases separating them. CDR3 residues: CASSLGLVAPSYEQYF. The CDR3 bases are TGCGCCAGCAGCTTGGGATTAGTAGCGCCGTCCTACGAGCAGTACTTC.

The chain recombines TRBV4-3 with TRBJ2-1; 8 bases match TRBD1. V shed 6 bases and J 6 bases; nucleotides not matched to a gene: 4. The CDR3 runs to 13 residues. In germline, CDR1 is LGHNA, CDR2 YSLEER. CDR3 sequence: CASSRDRPNEQFF. The CDR3 DNA is TGCGCCAGCAGTCGGGACAGGCCCAATGAGCAGTTCTTC.

The gene calls are TRBV18 and TRBJ2-1; D gene uncertain. V was shortened by 2 bases and J by 8 bases, with 4 bases between the two germline ends. The CDR3 is made up of 11 amino acids. CDR1 and CDR2 from the germline V gene are KGHSH and LQKENI. The CDR3 sequence is CASSPGDEQFF. The CDR3 nucleotides read TGTGCCAGCTCACCAGGGGATGAGCAGTTCTTC.

This chain connects TRBV5-6 to TRBJ1-1, with unresolved D. Germline CDR1 and CDR2: SGHDT and YYEEEE. This CDR3 is built from 12 residues. V was clipped by 0 bases and J by 11 bases, with 11 bases between them. The CDR3 spells CASSLGRAGAFF. The CDR3 DNA reads TGTGCCAGCAGCTTGGGTAGGGCTGGGGCTTTCTTT.

The chain couples TRBV30 to TRBJ2-7, with D hard to call. V lost 0 bases and J 3 bases, leaving 21 bases between the germline ends. There are 17 residues in the CDR3. Germline lookup yields CDR1 GTSNPN and CDR2 SVGIG (reference sequence). In nucleotides, the CDR3 is TGTGCCTGGAGTGTTTCCACCGGGCCTTCGACGGGCTACGAGCAGTACTTC. The encoded protein is CAWSVSTGPSTGYEQYF.

The chain combines TRBV19 with TRBJ1-5; perhaps TRBD1 as D (5 bases). CDR1 and CDR2 from the germline V gene are LNHDA and SQIVND (reference sequence). With 3 bases removed from V and 0 bases from J, the gap between germline ends came to 12 bases. This CDR3 comprises 16 residues. CDR3 coding DNA: TGTGCCAGTAGTATGGAGGGGCTTAATAGCAATCAGCCCCAGCATTTT. It is translated as CASSMEGLNSNQPQHF.

The chain employs TRBV6-1 and TRBJ2-7; 7 positions match TRBD2. V gave up 0 bases and J gave up 5 bases; unmatched junction bases: 4. CDR3 length: 14 amino acids. Germline V CDR1 and CDR2: MNHNS, SASEGT. The CDR3 region is CASSEAGLPNEQYF. CDR3 sequence (DNA): TGTGCCAGCAGTGAAGCGGGACTACCGAACGAGCAGTACTTC.

The gene calls are TRBV5-1 and TRBJ2-7; tentative D call: TRBD2 (6 bases). The ends were cut back, 5 bases at V and 5 bases at J, with 20 bases in the middle. The CDR3 loop spans 15 amino acids. CDR1 and CDR2 from the germline V gene are SGHRS and YFSETQ. The DNA of the CDR3 is TGCGCCAGCAGTTCCGGGGATCCTAGGAGGGACGAGCAGTACTTC. Translation gives CASSSGDPRRDEQYF.

The CDR3 DNA reads as TGTGCCAGCAGTTGGGGAGGGGCTAGCGGAAATGAGCAGTTCTTC. Its translation: CASSWGGASGNEQFF. The V call is TRBV6-5, the J call TRBJ2-1; 7 bases align to TRBD2. CDR3 length: 15 amino acids. V was pared by 4 bases and J by 7 bases, with 10 bases of the junction left unmatched. The V gene's germline CDR1 is MNHEY and CDR2 SVGAGI.

CDR3 in amino acids: CASSDPRDRTYNEQFF. The CDR3 DNA reads TGTGCCAGCAGTGACCCTAGGGACAGAACTTACAATGAGCAGTTCTTC. This sequence joins TRBV25-1 and TRBJ2-1; 7 nucleotides align to TRBD1. V dropped 3 bases and J dropped 4; count of bases not matched to a gene: 9. The CDR3 runs to 16 residues. Per germline, CDR1 MGHDK and CDR2 SYGVNS.

This chain links TRBV11-2 with TRBJ2-7, with D hard to call. This CDR3 is 14 amino acids long. The V end lost 5 bases, the J end lost 3 bases, and 14 bases lay between the germline ends. Germline V gene lookup returns CDR1 SGHAT and CDR2 FQNNGV. The CDR3 is CASSNLVGYYEQYF. The CDR3 DNA sequence: TGTGCCAGCAGCAACCTGGTGGGGTACTACGAGCAGTACTTC.